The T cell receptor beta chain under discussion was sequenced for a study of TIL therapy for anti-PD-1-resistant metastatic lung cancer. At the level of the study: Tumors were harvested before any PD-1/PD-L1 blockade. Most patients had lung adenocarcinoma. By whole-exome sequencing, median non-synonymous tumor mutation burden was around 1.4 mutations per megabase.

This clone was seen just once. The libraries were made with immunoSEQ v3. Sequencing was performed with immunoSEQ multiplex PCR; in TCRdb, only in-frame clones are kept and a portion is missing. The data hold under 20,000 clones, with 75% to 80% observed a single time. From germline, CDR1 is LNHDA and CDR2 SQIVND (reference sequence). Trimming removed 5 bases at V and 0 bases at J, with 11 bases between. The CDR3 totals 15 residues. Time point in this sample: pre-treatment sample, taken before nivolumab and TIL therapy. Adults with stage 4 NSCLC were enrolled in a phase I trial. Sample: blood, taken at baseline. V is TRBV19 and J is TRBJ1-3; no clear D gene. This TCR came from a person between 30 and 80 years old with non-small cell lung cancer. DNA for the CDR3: TGTGCCAGTAGTTGGAGGGTACCCTCTGGAAACACCATATATTTT. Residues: CASSWRVPSGNTIYF.